This T cell receptor (beta chain) is from a study of T cells in women clearing cervical HPV infection. Germline lookup yields CDR1 DFQATT and CDR2 SNEGSKA (reference sequence). The CDR3 extends over 13 amino acids. About this clone itself: Coverage ceases 3 residues before the CDR3 finishes, and the germline J gene fills in the end.

Clones were read by immunoSEQ multiplex PCR, and TCRdb kept only the in-frame ones, dropping some. Recorded for this sample: approximately 15,000 clones. Sequenced material: blood buffy coat. The chain couples TRBV20-1 to TRBJ2-3; D not certain. The clonotype originates from a woman between 18 and 75 years old with a cervical HPV16 infection that either progressed to CIN3+ or cleared (not recorded which). The CDR3 sequence: CSARKGLNQPQYF. Incomplete CDR3 DNA: TGCAGTGCTAGAAAAGGGCTCAATCAGCCG.